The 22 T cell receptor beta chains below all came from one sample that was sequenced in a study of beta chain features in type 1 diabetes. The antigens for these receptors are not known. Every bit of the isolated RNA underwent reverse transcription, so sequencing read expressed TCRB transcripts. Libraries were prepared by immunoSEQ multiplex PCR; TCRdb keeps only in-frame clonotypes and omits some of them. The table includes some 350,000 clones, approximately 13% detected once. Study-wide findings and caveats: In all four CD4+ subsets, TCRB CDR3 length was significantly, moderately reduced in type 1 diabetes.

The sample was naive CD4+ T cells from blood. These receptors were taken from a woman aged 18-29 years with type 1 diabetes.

The CDR3 loop is CASTGTNTDTQYF. DNA of the CDR3: TGTGCCAGCACGGGAACCAACACAGATACGCAGTATTTT. The chain combines TRBV28 with TRBJ2-3, with D maybe TRBD2 (5 bases). CDR3 length equals 13 residues. The V end was cut by 7 bases, the J end by 2 bases, with 10 bases between. Germline-derived CDR1 and CDR2 are MDHEN and SYDVKM. The entire variable domain, with the rest obtained from reference TRBV28 and TRBJ2-3, is as follows: DVKVTQSSRYLVKRTGEKVFLECVQDMDHENMFWYRQDPGLGLRLIYFSYDVKMKEKGDIPEGYSVSREKKERFSLILESASTNQTSMYLCASTGTNTDTQYFGPGTRLTVL.

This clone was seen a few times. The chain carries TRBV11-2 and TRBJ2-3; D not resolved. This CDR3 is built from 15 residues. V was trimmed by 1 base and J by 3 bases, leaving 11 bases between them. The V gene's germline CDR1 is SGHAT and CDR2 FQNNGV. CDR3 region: CASSLAAGPTDTQYF. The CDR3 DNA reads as TGTGCCAGCAGCTTAGCGGCAGGTCCGACAGATACGCAGTATTTT.

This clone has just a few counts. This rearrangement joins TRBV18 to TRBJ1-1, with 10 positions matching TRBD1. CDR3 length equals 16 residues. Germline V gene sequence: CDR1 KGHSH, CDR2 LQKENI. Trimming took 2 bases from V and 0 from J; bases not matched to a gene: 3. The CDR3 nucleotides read TGTGCCAGCTCACCAAGGACAGGGGGGATGAACACTGAAGCTTTCTTT. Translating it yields CASSPRTGGMNTEAFF.

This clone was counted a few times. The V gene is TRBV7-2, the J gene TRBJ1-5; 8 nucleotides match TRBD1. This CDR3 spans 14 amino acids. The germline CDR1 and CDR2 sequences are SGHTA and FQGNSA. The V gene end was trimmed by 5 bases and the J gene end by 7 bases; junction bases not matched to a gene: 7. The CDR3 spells CASSPTGDGQPQHF. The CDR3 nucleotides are TGTGCCAGCAGCCCGACAGGGGATGGGCAGCCCCAGCATTTT.

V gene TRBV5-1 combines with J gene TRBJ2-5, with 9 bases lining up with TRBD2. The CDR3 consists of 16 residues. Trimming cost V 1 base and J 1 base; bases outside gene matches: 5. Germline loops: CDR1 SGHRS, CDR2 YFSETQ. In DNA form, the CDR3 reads TGCGCCAGCAGCTTGAGTACTAGCGGGCGCCAAGAGACCCAGTACTTC. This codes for CASSLSTSGRQETQYF.

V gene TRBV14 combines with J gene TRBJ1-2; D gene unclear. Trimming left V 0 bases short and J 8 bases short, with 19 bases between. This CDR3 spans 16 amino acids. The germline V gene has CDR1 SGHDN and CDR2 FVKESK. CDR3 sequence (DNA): TGTGCCAGCAGCCAAGAGGGAGGATCCCGGAGAATGGGCTACACCTTC. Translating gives CASSQEGGSRRMGYTF.

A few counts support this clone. The CDR3 reads CASSLGGESNQPQHF. CDR3 DNA: TGCGCCAGCAGCTTGGGCGGGGAGAGCAATCAGCCCCAGCATTTT. The chain has TRBV5-1 and TRBJ1-5; no clear D. The V end was cut by 0 bases, the J end by 1 base, with 8 bases between. Germline assignment: CDR1 SGHRS and CDR2 YFSETQ. This CDR3 contains 15 residues.

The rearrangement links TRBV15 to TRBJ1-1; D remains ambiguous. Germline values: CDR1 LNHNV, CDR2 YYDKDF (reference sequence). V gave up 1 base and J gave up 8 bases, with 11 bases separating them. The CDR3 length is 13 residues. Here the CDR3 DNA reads TGTGCCACCAGCAGAGGTGCAGGCGGGGAAGCTTTCTTT. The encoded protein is CATSRGAGGEAFF.

As DNA, the CDR3 is TGTGCCTGGAGGATAGCGGGAGGCGGACAGCAGTACTTC. Amino acids: CAWRIAGGGQQYF. This chain uses TRBV30 with TRBJ2-7, with 10 bases matching TRBD2. The CDR3 covers 13 residues. Germline CDR1 and CDR2: GTSNPN and SVGIG (reference sequence). The ends lost 3 bases at V and 8 bases at J; junction bases unmatched: 7.

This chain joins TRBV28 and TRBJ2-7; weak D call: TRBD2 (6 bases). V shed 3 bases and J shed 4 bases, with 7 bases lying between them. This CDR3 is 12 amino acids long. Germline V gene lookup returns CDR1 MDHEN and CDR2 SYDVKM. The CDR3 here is CASSLRDYEQYF. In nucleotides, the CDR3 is TGTGCCAGCAGTTTGCGGGATTACGAGCAGTACTTC.

The CDR3, as DNA: TGTGCCAGCAGCTTAAGCGACAGGACATCGAACACTGAAGCTTTCTTT. Translating it yields CASSLSDRTSNTEAFF. The V call is TRBV7-3, the J call TRBJ1-1; D possibly corresponds to TRBD1 (6 bases). V dropped 1 base and J dropped 1 base, with 13 bases sitting between them. CDR1 and CDR2 (germline): SGHTA, FQGTGA. The CDR3 runs 16 residues.

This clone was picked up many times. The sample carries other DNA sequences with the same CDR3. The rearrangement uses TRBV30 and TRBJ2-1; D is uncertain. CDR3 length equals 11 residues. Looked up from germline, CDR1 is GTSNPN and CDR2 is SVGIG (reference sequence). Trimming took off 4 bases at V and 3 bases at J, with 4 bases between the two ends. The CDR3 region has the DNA TGTGCCTGGACGGGCTACAATGAGCAGTTCTTC. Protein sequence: CAWTGYNEQFF.

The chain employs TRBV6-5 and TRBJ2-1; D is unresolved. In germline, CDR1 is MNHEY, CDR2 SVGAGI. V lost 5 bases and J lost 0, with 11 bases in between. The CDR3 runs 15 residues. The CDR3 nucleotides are TGTGCCAGCAGTCAAGTTCCGGGCTCCTACAATGAGCAGTTCTTC. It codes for CASSQVPGSYNEQFF.

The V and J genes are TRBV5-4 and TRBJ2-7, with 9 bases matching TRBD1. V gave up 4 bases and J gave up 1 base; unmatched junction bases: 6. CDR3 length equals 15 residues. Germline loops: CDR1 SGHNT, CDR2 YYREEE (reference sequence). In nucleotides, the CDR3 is TGTGCCAGCAGCCCTAGAGGACAGGGGTCCTACGAGCAGTACTTC. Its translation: CASSPRGQGSYEQYF.

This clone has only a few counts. CDR3 DNA: TGTGCCAGCAGTTTAGGCGGGAGCAGAAACATTCAGTACTTC. This codes for CASSLGGSRNIQYF. The chain joins TRBV28 to TRBJ2-4; 7 bases are a match to TRBD2. The CDR3 covers 14 residues. With 2 bases clipped from V and 6 bases from J, the junction kept 4 bases outside the gene matches. Germline CDR1 reads MDHEN; CDR2 reads SYDVKM. Supplemented by reference TRBV28 and TRBJ2-4, the full variable domain reads DVKVTQSSRYLVKRTGEKVFLECVQDMDHENMFWYRQDPGLGLRLIYFSYDVKMKEKGDIPEGYSVSREKKERFSLILESASTNQTSMYLCASSLGGSRNIQYFGAGTRLSVL.

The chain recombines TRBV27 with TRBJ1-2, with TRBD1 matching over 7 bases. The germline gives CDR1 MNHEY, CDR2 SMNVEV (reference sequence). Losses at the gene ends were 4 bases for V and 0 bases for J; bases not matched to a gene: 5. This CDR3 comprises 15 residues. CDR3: CASSWWDRTNYGYTF. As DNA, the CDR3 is TGTGCCAGCAGTTGGTGGGACAGAACTAACTATGGCTACACCTTC.

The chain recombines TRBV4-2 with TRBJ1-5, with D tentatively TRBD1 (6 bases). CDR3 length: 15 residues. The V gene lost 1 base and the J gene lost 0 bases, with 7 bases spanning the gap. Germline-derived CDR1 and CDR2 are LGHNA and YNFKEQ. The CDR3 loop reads CASSQGDISNQPQHF. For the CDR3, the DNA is TGTGCCAGCAGCCAAGGGGACATTAGCAATCAGCCCCAGCATTTT.

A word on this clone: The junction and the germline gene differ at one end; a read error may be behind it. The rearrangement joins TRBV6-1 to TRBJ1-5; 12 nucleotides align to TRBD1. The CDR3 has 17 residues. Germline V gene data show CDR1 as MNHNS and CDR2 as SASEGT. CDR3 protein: CASSEGTGGPFNQPQHF. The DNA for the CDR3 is TGTGCCAGCAGCGAAGGGACAGGGGGCCCATTCAATCAGCCCCAGCATTTT.

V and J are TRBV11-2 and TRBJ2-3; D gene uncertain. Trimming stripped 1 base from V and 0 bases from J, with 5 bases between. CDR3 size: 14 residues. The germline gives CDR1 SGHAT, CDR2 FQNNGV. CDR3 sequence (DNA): TGTGCCAGCAGCTTAGGCGCAAGCACAGATACGCAGTATTTT. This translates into CASSLGASTDTQYF.

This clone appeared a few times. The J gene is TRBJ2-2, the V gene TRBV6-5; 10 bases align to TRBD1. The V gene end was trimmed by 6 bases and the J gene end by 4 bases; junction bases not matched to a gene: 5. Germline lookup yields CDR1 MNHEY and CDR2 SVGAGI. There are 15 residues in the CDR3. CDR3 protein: CASSQGQGLTGELFF. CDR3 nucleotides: TGTGCCAGCAGCCAGGGACAGGGGCTCACCGGGGAGCTGTTTTTT.

CDR3 coding DNA: TGTGCCTGGAGTGTAGGGGCAGGGGGTAAAAATTATGGCTACACCTTC. Its protein product is CAWSVGAGGKNYGYTF. The chain couples TRBV30 to TRBJ1-2, with 7 bases identical to TRBD1. Germline values: CDR1 GTSNPN, CDR2 SVGIG (reference sequence). The CDR3 is 16 amino acids. With 0 bases clipped from V and 5 bases from J, the junction kept 12 bases outside the gene matches.

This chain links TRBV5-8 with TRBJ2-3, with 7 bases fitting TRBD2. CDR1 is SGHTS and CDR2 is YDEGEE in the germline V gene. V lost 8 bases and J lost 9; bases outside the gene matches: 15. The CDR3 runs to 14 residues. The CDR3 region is CARSPEPGLGTQYF. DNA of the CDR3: TGTGCCAGATCCCCGGAGCCCGGACTAGGGACGCAGTATTTT.